These 5 T cell receptor beta chains came from one sample sequenced in a study of T cell repertoires in cytomegalovirus infection. TCRdb re-called the reads through MiXCR, storing one row per CDR3 protein. The sample lists just over 300,000 distinct CDR3 sequences, about a sixth seen once, with around 12% in the top ten. The sample taken for sequencing was PBMCs. The receptors stem from a human donor in good health (CMV status not recorded). Some clones in this sample may be carry-over from other donors' samples.

As DNA, the CDR3 is TGTGCCAGCAGCTATTCCGGGACGAACAATGAGCAGTTCTTC. Its translation: CASSYSGTNNEQFF. The genes are TRBV7-3 and TRBJ2-1; D is possibly TRBD1 or TRBD2 (5 bases each). The V end was cut by 4 bases, the J end by 5 bases, with 12 bases between. CDR3 length: 14 amino acids. The germline V gene encodes CDR1 SGHTA and CDR2 FQGTGA.

This clonotype was found many times. CDR3 sequence (DNA): TGTGCCAGCAGCTTACGGACTAGCAACATCTACAATGAGCAGTTCTTC. Translated, it gives CASSLRTSNIYNEQFF. The chain couples TRBV7-8 to TRBJ2-1; 8 positions match TRBD2. V gave up 2 bases and J gave up 3 bases; unmatched junction bases: 6. Germline V CDR1 and CDR2: SGHVS, FQNEAQ. CDR3 length equals 16 residues.

This rearrangement joins TRBV20-1 to TRBJ2-7, with 8 nucleotides matching TRBD2. This CDR3 comprises 15 residues. Germline CDR1 DFQATT, CDR2 SNEGSKA (reference sequence). The ends lost 3 bases at V and 5 bases at J; junction bases unmatched: 12. The DNA for the CDR3 is TGCAGTGCTAGCTTCGGGGGGGGGCTGATCGACGAGCAGTACTTC. Its translation is CSASFGGGLIDEQYF.

J is TRBJ1-4 and V is TRBV6-5; D is undetermined. Germline CDR1 and CDR2: MNHEY and SVGAGI. The CDR3 loop spans 12 amino acids. Trimming shortened V by 6 bases and J by 6 bases, and 8 bases separated the two germline ends. The CDR3 reads CASRREDEKLFF. As DNA, the CDR3 is TGTGCCAGCAGGCGAGAGGATGAAAAACTGTTTTTT.

This clonotype was seen repeatedly, ten times or more. The chain has TRBV12-3 or TRBV12-4 and TRBJ2-1, with 9 nucleotides matching TRBD1. V lost 3 bases, J lost 4 bases, and 7 bases stayed unmatched. This CDR3 is built from 16 residues. The DNA for the CDR3 is TGTGCCAGCAGTTTGCGGGGGACAGGGCTGTACAATGAGCAGTTCTTC. Protein sequence: CASSLRGTGLYNEQFF.